Listed here are 12 T cell receptor beta chains from one sample, sequenced in a study of blood T cell repertoires in COVID-19. Sequencing used immunoSEQ multiplex PCR; TCRdb keeps in-frame clones, though not all of them. The data contain nearly 200,000 clones, roughly 90% of them seen just once; the ten biggest clones take up about 6.8%. Specimen: peripheral blood. The origin of the receptors is a woman aged 40-49 years who had recovered from COVID-19.

The chain joins TRBV9 to TRBJ1-5; D not certain. The CDR3 contains 15 residues. The germline CDR1 and CDR2 sequences are SGDLS and YYNGEE. V was trimmed by 4 bases and J by 7 bases, leaving 18 bases between them. CDR3: CASSTGEGKDQPQHF. DNA for the CDR3: TGTGCCAGCAGCACCGGGGAGGGAAAGGACCAGCCCCAGCATTTT.

V usage is TRBV6-5 and J usage is TRBJ1-5, with 7 bases aligning to TRBD1. The germline V gene encodes CDR1 MNHEY and CDR2 SVGAGI. This CDR3 is 14 amino acids long. J lost 2 bases, V lost 5 bases, and 3 bases had no gene match. CDR3 in amino acids: CASSPTGGNQPQHF. The CDR3 DNA sequence: TGTGCCAGCAGTCCAACAGGGGGCAATCAGCCCCAGCATTTT.

This chain uses TRBV20-1 with TRBJ2-2; 7 nucleotides align to TRBD1. The CDR3 loop spans 20 amino acids. Germline-derived CDR1 and CDR2 are DFQATT and SNEGSKA (reference sequence). The ends lost 3 bases at V and 2 bases at J; junction bases unmatched: 21. The DNA of the CDR3 is TGCAGTGCTAGTAGGCCCATTAGAGCCCCAAACAGGGGAAACACCGGGGAGCTGTTTTTT. This gives the protein CSASRPIRAPNRGNTGELFF.

The chain employs TRBV28 and TRBJ1-6; D gene unclear. Germline V gene lookup returns CDR1 MDHEN and CDR2 SYDVKM. The CDR3 consists of 17 residues. V was pared by 4 bases and J by 0 bases, with 13 bases between. CDR3 in DNA: TGTGCCAGCAGTTCAGCGGGTCGGAGCTCCTATAATTCACCCCTCCACTTT. Translated, it gives CASSSAGRSSYNSPLHF. Full variable domain (outside the CDR3, taken from reference TRBV28 and TRBJ1-6): DVKVTQSSRYLVKRTGEKVFLECVQDMDHENMFWYRQDPGLGLRLIYFSYDVKMKEKGDIPEGYSVSREKKERFSLILESASTNQTSMYLCASSSAGRSSYNSPLHFGNGTRLTVT.

The V gene is TRBV28, the J gene TRBJ2-7; D unclear. CDR1 is MDHEN, CDR2 SYDVKM, per germline. CDR3 length: 11 residues. Deletions cut 4 bases from V and 9 bases from J, with 10 bases between. CDR3 sequence reads: CASSSPHGQYF. Here the CDR3 DNA reads TGTGCCAGCAGTTCCCCCCACGGGCAGTACTTC.

J is TRBJ2-3 and V is TRBV4-3; 11 nucleotides agree with TRBD2. This CDR3 spans 17 amino acids. V gave up 0 bases and J gave up 4 bases; unmatched junction bases: 6. Germline V gives CDR1 LGHNA, CDR2 YSLEER. The DNA of the CDR3 is TGCGCCAGCAGCCAAGATTGGGCTAGCGGGAGGCCAGATACGCAGTATTTT. Protein product: CASSQDWASGRPDTQYF.

The chain links TRBV5-1 to TRBJ1-3; possibly TRBD1 for D (6 bases). The length of the CDR3 is 14 residues. The germline gives CDR1 SGHRS, CDR2 YFSETQ. V was cut by 2 bases and J by 8 bases, with 14 bases left in between. CDR3 coding DNA: TGCGCCAGCAGCTTAACGCAGGGGCGGGACACCATATATTTT. Its protein is CASSLTQGRDTIYF.

V usage is TRBV2 and J usage is TRBJ1-2; D might be TRBD1 (6 bases). V was shortened by 7 bases and J by 4 bases, with 19 bases between the two germline ends. CDR3 length equals 15 residues. The germline V gene has CDR1 SNHLY and CDR2 FYNNEI. Here the CDR3 reads CASTAGGDRGYGYTF. In DNA, the CDR3 is TGTGCCAGCACCGCGGGGGGCGACCGGGGCTATGGCTACACCTTC.

This rearrangement joins TRBV6-5 to TRBJ1-1; 8 bases map to TRBD1. The CDR3 extends over 13 amino acids. The ends lost 11 bases at V and 5 bases at J; junction bases unmatched: 10. Germline V lookup: CDR1 MNHEY, CDR2 SVGAGI. The CDR3 here is CAVYRGDRTEAFF. The DNA for the CDR3 is TGTGCCGTTTACCGAGGGGACAGGACTGAAGCTTTCTTT.

The CDR3 sequence: CASSSHQGNGYTF. The CDR3 DNA reads TGCGCCAGCAGCTCCCACCAGGGGAATGGCTACACCTTC. This chain joins TRBV5-1 and TRBJ1-2, with a tentative D call TRBD1 (6 bases). V was trimmed by 3 bases and J by 6 bases, leaving 12 bases between them. CDR3 length: 13 amino acids. The germline CDR1 and CDR2 sequences are SGHRS and YFSETQ. The full variable domain, its missing parts supplied by reference TRBV5-1 and TRBJ1-2, is KAGVTQTPRYLIKTRGQQVTLSCSPISGHRSVSWYQQTPGQGLQFLFEYFSETQRNKGNFPGRFSGRQFSNSRSEMNVSTLELGDSALYLCASSSHQGNGYTFGSGTRLTVV.

This rearrangement joins TRBV19 to TRBJ2-1, with D possibly being TRBD1 (5 bases). The CDR3 spans 13 residues. Trimming took off 4 bases at V and 9 bases at J, with 13 bases between the two ends. Germline CDR1 LNHDA, CDR2 SQIVND (reference sequence). The CDR3 DNA reads TGTGCCAGTAGTACTCAGACAGATGGTGAGCAGTTCTTC. It yields the protein CASSTQTDGEQFF.

The chain recombines TRBV27 with TRBJ2-1; the match to TRBD2 covers 7 bases. The length of the CDR3 is 14 residues. Germline assignment: CDR1 MNHEY and CDR2 SMNVEV (reference sequence). V shed 3 bases, J shed 5 bases, and the junction held 4 bases outside the gene matches. The CDR3 nucleotides read TGTGCCAGCAGTTTTGGCGGGGGACACAATGAGCAGTTCTTC. The encoded protein is CASSFGGGHNEQFF.